Shown below are 12 T cell receptor beta chains from a single sample sequenced in a study of blood T cell repertoires in COVID-19 (dated by TCRdb to between 2020 and 2021). The library was prepared using the immunoSEQ multiplex PCR assay. TCRdb carries this immuneACCESS record with in-frame sequences only. Its versions omit some clonotypes, under half of them owing to an unresolved V gene in the studies checked, with the rest unexplained. The sample records roughly 150,000 clones, under 90% of which are singletons. Of the sample, roughly 19% is held by the ten largest clones. Source material: peripheral blood. These receptors all come from a woman older than 75 with acute or convalescent COVID-19.

CDR3 amino acids: CASSLGGTGYTF. CDR3 in DNA: TGTGCCAGCAGTTTGGGGGGGACTGGCTACACCTTC. This sequence joins TRBV6-5 and TRBJ1-2, with D tentatively TRBD1 (5 bases). V lost 4 bases, J lost 7 bases, and 10 bases lay in between. This CDR3 comprises 12 residues. The germline V gene encodes CDR1 MNHEY and CDR2 SVGAGI.

V is TRBV5-1 and J is TRBJ1-4; the D gene is possibly TRBD1 (5 bases). The CDR3 has 16 amino acids. Germline loops: CDR1 SGHRS, CDR2 YFSETQ. The V gene lost 1 base and the J gene lost 1 base, with 11 bases spanning the gap. CDR3 in amino acids: CASSLWGDRTNEKLFF. The CDR3 DNA follows: TGCGCCAGCAGCTTGTGGGGGGACCGAACTAATGAAAAACTGTTTTTT.

This clone was recorded only once. The rearrangement joins TRBV11-1 to TRBJ1-1, with 10 bases fitting TRBD1. V shed 4 bases, J shed 12 bases, and the junction held 8 bases outside the gene matches. The germline CDR1 and CDR2 sequences are SGHAT and FQDESV (reference sequence). The CDR3 length is 13 residues. In nucleotides, the CDR3 is TGTGCCAGCAGCTCGGGGACAGGGGCCCCGTCTTTCTTT. Translation gives CASSSGTGAPSFF. The full variable domain, rest sourced from reference TRBV11-1 and TRBJ1-1, is EAEVAQSPRYKITEKSQAVAFWCDPISGHATLYWYRQILGQGPELLVQFQDESVVDDSQLPKDRFSAERLKGVDSTLKIQPAELGDSAMYLCASSSGTGAPSFFGQGTRLTVV.

V is TRBV4-3 and J is TRBJ2-7; 7 bases fit TRBD2. Germline lookup yields CDR1 LGHNA and CDR2 YSLEER. The V gene end was trimmed by 0 bases and the J gene end by 5 bases; junction bases not matched to a gene: 16. The CDR3 is made up of 18 amino acids. The CDR3 loop reads CASSQEPLPGGKSHEQYF. Here the CDR3 DNA reads TGCGCCAGCAGCCAAGAACCCCTCCCGGGGGGTAAGTCCCACGAGCAGTACTTC.

This sequence joins TRBV15 and TRBJ1-4, with 8 bases fitting TRBD1. Germline CDR1 reads LNHNV; CDR2 reads YYDKDF (reference sequence). V gave up 4 bases and J gave up 6 bases; unmatched junction bases: 10. This CDR3 has 16 residues. The CDR3 region has the DNA TGTGCCACCAGCAACAAGCCCGGGACAGGTGATGAAAAACTGTTTTTT. Translated: CATSNKPGTGDEKLFF.

This clone was picked up one time. This chain connects TRBV5-1 to TRBJ1-4; D gene uncertain. V shed 7 bases and J shed 4 bases, with 11 bases lying between them. Germline CDR1 and CDR2: SGHRS and YFSETQ. This CDR3 has 13 residues. CDR3 sequence: CASGTGYNEKLFF. The CDR3 DNA is TGCGCCAGCGGAACGGGGTATAATGAAAAACTGTTTTTT.

This clone was seen only once. The chain has TRBV6-5 and TRBJ2-3; no clear D. CDR3 length equals 12 residues. The germline gives CDR1 MNHEY, CDR2 SVGAGI. Trimming stripped 4 bases from V and 3 bases from J, with 5 bases between. CDR3: CASSLETDTQYF. CDR3 sequence (DNA): TGTGCCAGCAGTTTAGAGACAGATACGCAGTATTTT.

This clone was picked up one time. V and J are TRBV21-1 and TRBJ1-6; no check of the table's D call, TRBD1, against the DNA was made. TRBV21-1 is marked as a pseudogene. CDR3 length equals 15 residues. For the CDR3, the DNA is TGTGCCAGCAGCATAGGACAGGGGGGTAGGTCACCCCTCCACTTT. Protein product: CASSIGQGGRSPLHF.

V and J are TRBV19 and TRBJ2-3, with TRBD1 matching 7 bases. Germline V gene lookup returns CDR1 LNHDA and CDR2 SQIVND (reference sequence). J lost 0 bases, V lost 5 bases, and 8 bases had no gene match. This CDR3 comprises 16 residues. As DNA, the CDR3 is TGTGCCAGTAGTTTATCACAGGGGATAAGCACAGATACGCAGTATTTT. This sequence encodes CASSLSQGISTDTQYF.

V usage is TRBV4-2 and J usage is TRBJ2-7, with TRBD2 matching over 10 bases. J was trimmed by 2 bases and V by 4 bases; bases with no gene match: 5. This CDR3 region has 15 residues. Germline V lookup: CDR1 LGHNA, CDR2 YNFKEQ. This chain's CDR3 is CASSPRTSGAYEQYF. Here the CDR3 DNA reads TGTGCCAGCAGCCCCCGGACTAGCGGAGCCTACGAGCAGTACTTC.

The chain uses TRBV6-5 and TRBJ1-3; D might be TRBD1 (6 bases). Trimming removed 10 bases at V and 5 bases at J, with 15 bases between. CDR3 length: 13 residues. Germline CDR1 reads MNHEY; CDR2 reads SVGAGI. In DNA form, the CDR3 reads TGTGCCACCTGGCCGGGGGGCAGAAACACCATATATTTT. Translating it yields CATWPGGRNTIYF.

The CDR3 protein is CASRKTGLPNTGELFF. The CDR3 DNA follows: TGTGCCAGCAGAAAGACGGGACTCCCGAACACCGGGGAGCTGTTTTTT. This chain links TRBV7-2 with TRBJ2-2; a possible D gene is TRBD2 (6 bases). V lost 6 bases, J lost 0 bases, and 14 bases lay in between. CDR1 is SGHTA, CDR2 FQGNSA, per germline. The CDR3 has 16 residues.